These T cell receptor beta chains were read from a single sample in a study of technical replicates of blood from several donors. The protocol was immunoSEQ multiplex PCR, while the TCRdb copy is restricted to in-frame clones and leaves out a portion. Altogether 80,000 to 85,000 clones are present, approximately 90% being singletons, with the ten largest covering roughly 0.41%. Source material: T cells isolated from PBMCs. These receptors originate from a human donor in good health. The CDR3 runs from the conserved cysteine through the conserved F or W. The D gene is left open where the match is weak. Clone size is shown for a subset of rows, as once, few, many or a class of expanded clone.

size	J	V	D	DNA	CDR3
NA	TRBJ2-2	TRBV7-3	NA	TGTGCCAGCAGCAAACAGGGGGGGGACACCGGGGAGCTGTTTTTT	CASSKQGGDTGELFF
NA	TRBJ2-2	TRBV9	TRBD2	TGTGCCAGCAGCGCTAGCGGGAGGGACACCGGGGAGCTGTTTTTT	CASSASGRDTGELFF
NA	TRBJ2-5	TRBV23-1	NA	TGCGCCAGCAGTCCCCTAGCCAGAACCGAGACCCAGTACTTC	CASSPLARTETQYF
NA	TRBJ2-7	TRBV27	TRBD1	TGTGCCAGCAGTTCGGACGGACAGGGACTGTACGAGCAGTACTTC	CASSSDGQGLYEQYF
NA	TRBJ1-4	TRBV5-8	NA	TGTGCCAGCAGCTTGGGGGGGCTATCTAATGAAAAACTGTTTTTT	CASSLGGLSNEKLFF
NA	TRBJ2-7	TRBV15	NA	TGTGCCACCAGCAGAGCGGACAGACCCTACGAGCAGTACTTC	CATSRADRPYEQYF
NA	TRBJ1-1	TRBV30	NA	TGTGCCTGGAGTGTTAACATGAACACTGAAGCTTTCTTT	CAWSVNMNTEAFF
NA	TRBJ2-7	TRBV11-3	NA	TGTGCCAGCGCCCAGGGTCAGGGCTACGAGCAGTACTTC	CASAQGQGYEQYF
NA	TRBJ2-2	TRBV6-5	NA	TGTGCCAGCAGTTCCCAGGGTCTGTATACCGGGGAGCTGTTTTTT	CASSSQGLYTGELFF
NA	TRBJ2-7	TRBV7-8	NA	TGTGCCAGCAGCGTCCCCAAATACGAGCAGTACTTC	CASSVPKYEQYF
NA	TRBJ2-3	TRBV7-2	NA	TGTGCCAGCAGCTTAAGGAGGGCATTGGTGACAGATACGCAGTATTTT	CASSLRRALVTDTQYF
NA	TRBJ2-2	TRBV7-2	TRBD1	TGTGCCAGCAGCTTAGCTGGACAGGGGACCGGGGAGCTGTTTTTT	CASSLAGQGTGELFF
NA	TRBJ1-2	TRBV28	TRBD1	TGTGCCAGCAGACAACAGGGGATTGGTGGCTACACCTTC	CASRQQGIGGYTF
NA	TRBJ2-7	TRBV9	TRBD2	TGTGCCAGCAGCGTAAACAGCGGGAGGACCTACGAGCAGTACTTC	CASSVNSGRTYEQYF
NA	TRBJ1-5	TRBV2	NA	TGTGCCAGCAGTGAGCGATATCAGCCCCAGCATTTT	CASSERYQPQHF
NA	TRBJ1-1	TRBV27	NA	TGTGCCAGCAGTCCTCAGGGTGGCAACACTGAAGCTTTCTTT	CASSPQGGNTEAFF
once	TRBJ1-2	TRBV27	TRBD1	TGTGCCAGCAGTTTAAGTTGGCAGGGGGACAACTATGGCTACACCTTC	CASSLSWQGDNYGYTF
NA	TRBJ2-7	TRBV30	TRBD2	TGTGCCTGGAGTACGGGGGGCTCCTACGAGCAGTACTTC	CAWSTGGSYEQYF
NA	TRBJ2-1	TRBV27	NA	TGTGCCAGCAGTTCGACTGGTGAGCAGTTCTTC	CASSSTGEQFF
NA	TRBJ2-7	TRBV7-8	TRBD2	TGTGCCAGCAGCGTGACTACTAGCGGGATACCCTACGAGCAGTACTTC	CASSVTTSGIPYEQYF
NA	TRBJ1-2	TRBV9	TRBD1	TGTGCCAGCAGCGCCCACAGGGGGCTCTATGGCTACACCTTC	CASSAHRGLYGYTF
NA	TRBJ2-1	TRBV6-6	NA	TGTGCCAGCAGTTACCTGTCTGGACAGAATGAGCAGTTCTTC	CASSYLSGQNEQFF